This T cell receptor (beta chain) was documented in a study of Graves' ophthalmopathy and Graves' hyperthyroidism. Study results and limitations: Detected in blood as well were most expanded thyroid clonotypes with frequency above 0.001.

There are a few counts of this clonotype. What it binds is unknown. The CDR3 sequence is 15 residues long. Trimming stripped 0 bases from V and 1 base from J, with 7 bases between. In germline, CDR1 is MGHRA, CDR2 YSYEKL. Amplification of TCR beta CDR3 regions used RNA transcripts. Investigators did first-round RT-PCR with HTBI primers, then second-round multiplex PCR. TCRdb re-derived calls from the multiplex PCR reads in MiXCR, one entry per CDR3 protein. Of some 350,000 distinct CDR3 sequences in the sample, 17% were seen once. The clonotype was recovered from an adult woman with stable Graves' hyperthyroidism. Sample: peripheral blood. The chain joins TRBV4-1 to TRBJ1-5; no firm D call. The CDR3 DNA reads as TGCGCCAGCAGCCAAGAGCCTGCGAGCAATCAGCCCCAGCATTTT. Its translation is CASSQEPASNQPQHF.